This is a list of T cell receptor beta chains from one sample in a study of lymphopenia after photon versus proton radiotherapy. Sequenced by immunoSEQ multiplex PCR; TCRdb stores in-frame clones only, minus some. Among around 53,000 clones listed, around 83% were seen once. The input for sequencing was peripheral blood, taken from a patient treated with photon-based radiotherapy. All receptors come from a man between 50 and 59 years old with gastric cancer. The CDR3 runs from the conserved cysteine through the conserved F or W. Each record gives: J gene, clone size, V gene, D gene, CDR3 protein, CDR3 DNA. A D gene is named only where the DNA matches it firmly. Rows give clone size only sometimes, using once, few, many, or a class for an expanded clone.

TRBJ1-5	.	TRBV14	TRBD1	CASRSIQGSYRSNQPQHF	TGTGCCAGCAGAAGTATACAGGGGTCATATCGTAGTAATCAGCCCCAGCATTTT
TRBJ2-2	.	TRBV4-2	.	CASSQPTRGELFF	TGTGCCAGCAGCCAACCCACTAGGGGGGAGCTGTTTTTT
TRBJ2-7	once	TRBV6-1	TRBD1	CASSEAPPGQGYEQYF	TGTGCCAGCAGTGAAGCCCCTCCGGGACAGGGCTACGAGCAGTACTTC
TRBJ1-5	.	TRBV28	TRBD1	CASSSPGQGYQPQHF	TGTGCCAGCAGCTCCCCGGGACAGGGGTATCAGCCCCAGCATTTT
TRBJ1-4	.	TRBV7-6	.	CASSARTATNEKLFF	TGTGCCAGCAGCGCACGTACCGCAACTAATGAAAAACTGTTTTTT
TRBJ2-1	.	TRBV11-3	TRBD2	CASSLSSGGSYNEQFF	TGTGCCAGCAGCTTATCCAGCGGGGGGTCCTACAATGAGCAGTTCTTC
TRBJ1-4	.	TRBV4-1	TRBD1	CASSQVRTGVEKLFF	TGCGCCAGCAGCCAAGTGAGGACAGGGGTGGAAAAACTGTTTTTT
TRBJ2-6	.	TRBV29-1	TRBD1	CSVERTGISGANVLTF	TGCAGCGTTGAACGGACAGGGATCTCTGGGGCCAACGTCCTGACTTTC
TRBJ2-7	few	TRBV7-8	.	CASSLGSYEQYF	TGTGCCAGCAGCTTAGGATCCTACGAGCAGTACTTC
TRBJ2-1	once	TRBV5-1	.	CASSLVGEQFF	TGCGCCAGCAGCTTGGTAGGAGAGCAGTTCTTC
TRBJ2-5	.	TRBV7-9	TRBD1	CASSEGTVGGETQYF	TGTGCCAGCAGCGAGGGGACAGTAGGCGGGGAGACCCAGTACTTC
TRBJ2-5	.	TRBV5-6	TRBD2	CASSSTIAGLTETQYF	TGTGCCAGCAGCTCAACTATAGCGGGACTGACGGAGACCCAGTACTTC
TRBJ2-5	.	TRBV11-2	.	CASSLGQLRAEYF	TGTGCCAGCAGCTTAGGCCAATTACGTGCGGAGTACTTC
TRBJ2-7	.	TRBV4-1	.	CASSQATRPYEQYF	TGCGCCAGCAGCCAGGCTACACGGCCCTACGAGCAGTACTTC
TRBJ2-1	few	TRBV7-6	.	CASSFRSSYNEQFF	TGTGCCAGCAGCTTTAGGTCTTCCTACAATGAGCAGTTCTTC
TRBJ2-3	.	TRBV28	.	CASSLVASGRGADTQYF	TGTGCCAGCAGTTTAGTGGCGTCGGGCAGGGGGGCAGATACGCAGTATTTT
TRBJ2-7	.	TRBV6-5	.	CASSLDPAYEQYF	TGTGCCAGCAGCCTCGACCCGGCCTACGAGCAGTACTTC
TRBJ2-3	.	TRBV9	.	CASNPRGGAASTDTQYF	TGTGCCAGCAACCCCCGAGGGGGGGCGGCTAGCACAGATACGCAGTATTTT
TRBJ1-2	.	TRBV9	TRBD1	CASSRTGDAYGYTF	TGTGCCAGCAGCAGGACAGGGGACGCGTACGGCTACACCTTC
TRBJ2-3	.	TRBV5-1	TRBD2	CASSLVASGVSSRGTDTQYF	TGCGCCAGCAGCTTGGTGGCTAGCGGGGTCTCATCTCGGGGCACAGATACGCAGTATTTT
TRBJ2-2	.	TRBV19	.	CASSGAGRNTGELFF	TGTGCCAGTAGTGGGGCGGGCCGTAACACCGGGGAGCTGTTTTTT
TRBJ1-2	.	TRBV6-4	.	CASSDSGTGGYTF	TGTGCCAGCAGTGACTCGGGAACCGGCGGCTACACCTTC
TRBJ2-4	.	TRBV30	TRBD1	CALVRDRAIIAKNIQYF	TGTGCCTTGGTCCGGGACAGGGCAATCATAGCCAAAAACATTCAGTACTTC
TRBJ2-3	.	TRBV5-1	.	CASSWGPSTDTQYF	TGCGCCAGCAGCTGGGGCCCTAGCACAGATACGCAGTATTTT
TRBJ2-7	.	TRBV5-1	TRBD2	CASSLAPTGGGYEQYF	TGCGCCAGCAGCTTGGCCCCAACGGGAGGGGGATACGAGCAGTACTTC
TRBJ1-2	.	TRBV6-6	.	CASSYRGMVHGYTF	TGTGCCAGCAGTTACAGGGGTATGGTCCATGGCTACACCTTC
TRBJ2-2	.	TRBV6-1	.	CASSEGGKRTGELFF	TGTGCCAGCAGTGAAGGGGGGAAGAGGACCGGGGAGCTGTTTTTT
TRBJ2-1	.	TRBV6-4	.	CASSDGLNSYNEQFF	TGTGCCAGCAGTGACGGGCTGAACTCCTACAATGAGCAGTTCTTC
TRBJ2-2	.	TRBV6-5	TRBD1	CASSPGQGGSGELFF	TGTGCCAGCAGCCCGGGACAGGGGGGCTCCGGGGAGCTGTTTTTT
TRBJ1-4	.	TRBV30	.	CAWSVSRTATNEKLFF	TGTGCCTGGAGTGTCTCCCGGACTGCAACTAATGAAAAACTGTTTTTT
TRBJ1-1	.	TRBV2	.	CASSAGGSNAFF	TGTGCCAGCAGTGCGGGGGGGTCGAACGCTTTCTTT
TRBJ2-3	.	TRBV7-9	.	CASSLVEFDTQYF	TGTGCCAGCAGCTTAGTGGAATTTGATACGCAGTATTTT
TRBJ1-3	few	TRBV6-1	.	CASQGHSGNTIYF	TGTGCCAGTCAGGGACACTCTGGAAACACCATATATTTT
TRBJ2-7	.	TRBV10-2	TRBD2	CATRDYSYEQYF	TGCGCCACCAGGGACTACTCCTACGAGCAGTACTTC
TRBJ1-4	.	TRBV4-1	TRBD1	CASSQGEQGAREKLFF	TGCGCCAGCAGCCAAGGGGAACAGGGGGCTAGGGAAAAACTGTTTTTT
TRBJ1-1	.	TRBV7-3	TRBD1	CASSSQPPGQGNTEAFF	TGTGCCAGCAGCTCCCAGCCCCCGGGACAGGGAAACACTGAAGCTTTCTTT
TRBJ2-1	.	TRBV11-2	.	CASSFIPGVDEQFF	TGTGCCAGCAGCTTTATCCCGGGAGTGGATGAGCAGTTCTTC
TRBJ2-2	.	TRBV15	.	CATSSLGTGELFF	TGTGCCACCAGCAGTTTGGGGACCGGGGAGCTGTTTTTT
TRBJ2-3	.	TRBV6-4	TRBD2	CASSDTSGNTDTQYF	TGTGCCAGCAGTGACACTAGCGGAAACACAGATACGCAGTATTTT
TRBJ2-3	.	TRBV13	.	CASSFWGLAGDTDTQYF	TGTGCCAGCAGCTTCTGGGGGCTCGCGGGAGACACAGATACGCAGTATTTT
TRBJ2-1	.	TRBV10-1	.	CASSESGGNEQFF	TGCGCCAGCAGTGAGTCCGGTGGCAATGAGCAGTTCTTC
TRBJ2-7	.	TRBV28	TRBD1	CASSSRQGATYEQYF	TGTGCCAGCAGTTCCAGACAGGGGGCGACTTACGAGCAGTACTTC
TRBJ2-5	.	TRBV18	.	CASSPVPIRGETQYF	TGTGCCAGCTCACCAGTTCCGATTCGGGGGGAGACCCAGTACTTC
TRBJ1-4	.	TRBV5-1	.	CASSLDKGRGNEKLFF	TGCGCCAGCAGCTTGGACAAGGGCAGGGGTAATGAAAAACTGTTTTTT
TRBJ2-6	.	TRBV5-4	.	CASSLYRTTVSGANVLTF	TGTGCCAGCAGCTTGTATCGGACAACAGTTTCTGGGGCCAACGTCCTGACTTTC
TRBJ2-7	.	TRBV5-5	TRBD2	CASSLGLAGIYEQYF	TGTGCCAGCAGCTTGGGGCTAGCGGGAATCTACGAGCAGTACTTC
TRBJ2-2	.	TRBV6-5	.	CASSYLRGLNTGELFF	TGTGCCAGCAGTTACTTGAGGGGCTTGAACACCGGGGAGCTGTTTTTT
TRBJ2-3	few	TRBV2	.	CASTHLSTGTVGDTQYF	TGTGCCAGCACCCACCTTTCGACCGGGACTGTAGGGGATACGCAGTATTTT
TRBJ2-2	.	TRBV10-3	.	CAISPGLLTGELFF	TGTGCCATCAGTCCGGGACTTCTCACCGGGGAGCTGTTTTTT
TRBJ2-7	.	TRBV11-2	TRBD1	CASSPGQGPYEQYF	TGTGCCAGCAGCCCTGGACAGGGCCCCTACGAGCAGTACTTC
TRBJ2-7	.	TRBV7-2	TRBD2	CASSPWTSVRDEQYF	TGTGCCAGCAGCCCATGGACTAGCGTGAGGGACGAGCAGTACTTC
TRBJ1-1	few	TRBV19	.	CASRGGALYTEAFF	TGTGCCAGTAGGGGAGGGGCGCTGTACACTGAAGCTTTCTTT
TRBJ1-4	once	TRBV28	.	CASSGPGWKLFF	TGTGCCAGCAGTGGCCCGGGGTGGAAACTGTTTTTT
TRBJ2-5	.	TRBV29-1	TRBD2	CSVTGLAGGSETQYF	TGCAGCGTTACTGGACTAGCGGGAGGGTCGGAGACCCAGTACTTC
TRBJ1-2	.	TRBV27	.	CASSLGGSYGYTF	TGTGCCAGCAGTTTGGGGGGTTCCTATGGCTACACCTTC
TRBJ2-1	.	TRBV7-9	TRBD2	CASSLLAGVGNEQFF	TGTGCCAGCAGCTTACTAGCGGGAGTAGGAAATGAGCAGTTCTTC
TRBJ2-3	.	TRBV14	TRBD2	CASSHPGTSDGADTQYF	TGTGCCAGCAGCCACCCCGGGACTAGCGACGGGGCAGATACGCAGTATTTT
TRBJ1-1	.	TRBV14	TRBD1	CASSQEGRGVNTEAFF	TGTGCCAGCAGCCAAGAGGGCAGGGGGGTGAACACTGAAGCTTTCTTT